What follows is one TCR beta chain and its context. The data stem from a study of blood T cell repertoires in COVID-19. The germline V gene encodes CDR1 MNHNY and CDR2 SVGAGI (reference sequence). CDR3 length equals 21 residues. With 6 bases removed from V and 0 bases from J, the gap between germline ends came to 30 bases. Sequencing used immunoSEQ multiplex PCR; TCRdb keeps in-frame clones, though not all of them. This table has about 250,000 clones, about four fifths appearing once. Sequenced material: PBMCs or T cells enriched from blood (not recorded which). The chain employs TRBV6-6 and TRBJ1-5; no reliable D call. The TCR was taken from a man aged 35 to 55 who had been exposed to COVID-19. The DNA of the CDR3 is TGTGCCAGCAGCCCCAGTAAGCTGCAGGTGGCAGGCTTGTATAGCAATCAGCCCCAGCATTTT. It specifies CASSPSKLQVAGLYSNQPQHF.